The 25 T cell receptor beta chains presented below share a single source sample, sequenced in a study of cytomegalovirus exposure and HLA in healthy donors. Primers: 60 Vbeta forward and 13 Jbeta reverse. Data came from immunoSEQ multiplex PCR; TCRdb stores just in-frame clones and leaves some out. The table records about 120,000 clones, just over 65% of them present only once. Sequenced material: PBMCs. These TCRs come from a man younger than 35 in good health and CMV-seronegative.

The CDR3 here is CASSSKLADYNEQFF. Here the CDR3 DNA reads TGTGCCAGCAGTAGCAAACTAGCGGACTACAATGAGCAGTTCTTC. V usage is TRBV25-1 and J usage is TRBJ2-1, with 8 bases that match TRBD2. This CDR3 spans 15 amino acids. Germline CDR1 reads MGHDK; CDR2 reads SYGVNS. V gave up 5 bases and J gave up 3 bases; unmatched junction bases: 6.

The chain has TRBV27 and TRBJ2-5; 9 bases align to TRBD1. J was trimmed by 7 bases and V by 3 bases; bases with no gene match: 15. Germline V gives CDR1 MNHEY, CDR2 SMNVEV (reference sequence). The CDR3 has 17 residues. CDR3 protein: CASSLGTTGGLSGTQYF. In DNA form, the CDR3 reads TGTGCCAGCAGTTTGGGTACTACAGGGGGCTTGTCGGGGACCCAGTACTTC.

The gene calls are TRBV19 and TRBJ2-1; D is perhaps TRBD1 (5 bases). This CDR3 region has 15 residues. Germline V CDR1 and CDR2: LNHDA, SQIVND (reference sequence). The V and J ends lost 3 bases and 5 bases respectively, with 14 bases between them. DNA for the CDR3: TGTGCCAGTAGTATGATGGGCAGGGAAAACAATGAGCAGTTCTTC. Translating it yields CASSMMGRENNEQFF.

This chain joins TRBV19 and TRBJ2-4; 8 nucleotides match TRBD2. J gave up 0 bases and V 3 bases, and 10 bases lay outside the gene matches. Germline lookup yields CDR1 LNHDA and CDR2 SQIVND (reference sequence). The CDR3 loop spans 18 amino acids. CDR3 sequence reads: CASSMAPGGSLAKNIQYF. The CDR3 coding sequence is TGTGCCAGTAGTATGGCCCCGGGAGGGTCCCTAGCCAAAAACATTCAGTACTTC.

This chain links TRBV29-1 with TRBJ1-2; no definite D call. Trimming stripped 2 bases from V and 7 bases from J, with 5 bases between. CDR3 length: 10 residues. The V gene's germline CDR1 is SQVTM and CDR2 ANQGSEA. The CDR3 loop reads CSVESLGYTF. CDR3 nucleotides: TGCAGCGTTGAATCTCTTGGCTACACCTTC.

The chain joins TRBV27 to TRBJ2-3; 7 bases line up with TRBD2. CDR1 is MNHEY, CDR2 SMNVEV, per germline (reference sequence). CDR3 size: 15 residues. J gave up 6 bases and V 5 bases, and 11 bases lay outside the gene matches. The CDR3 here is CASSSPAGPLDTQYF. The CDR3 nucleotides are TGTGCCAGCAGTAGCCCAGCGGGGCCTTTGGATACGCAGTATTTT.

The V gene is TRBV7-2, the J gene TRBJ2-2; D gene unclear. The CDR3 runs 14 residues. V lost 5 bases to trimming and J lost 4 bases, with 11 bases between them. Germline-derived CDR1 and CDR2 are SGHTA and FQGNSA. CDR3 nucleotides: TGTGCCAGCAGCCCGAAACTGAGCACCGGGGAGCTGTTTTTT. This translates into CASSPKLSTGELFF.

V and J are TRBV2 and TRBJ2-5; D uncertain. Germline loops: CDR1 SNHLY, CDR2 FYNNEI. V was shortened by 4 bases and J by 4 bases, with 10 bases between the two germline ends. The CDR3 contains 13 residues. CDR3 amino acids: CASSGQAPETQYF. The CDR3 region has the DNA TGTGCCAGCAGTGGCCAAGCGCCAGAGACCCAGTACTTC.

The rearrangement joins TRBV6-4 to TRBJ2-1; 9 nucleotides align to TRBD2. The CDR3 extends over 16 amino acids. V shed 6 bases, J shed 2 bases, and the junction held 8 bases outside the gene matches. Germline V gives CDR1 MRHNA, CDR2 SNTAGT. The CDR3 is CASSAASGAAYNEQFF. As DNA, the CDR3 is TGTGCCAGCAGCGCCGCTAGCGGGGCCGCCTACAATGAGCAGTTCTTC.

Remarks on this clone: One end of the junction varies from germline; a read error may be responsible. This chain joins TRBV7-9 and TRBJ1-2; D is ambiguous. In germline, CDR1 is SEHNR, CDR2 FQNEAQ (reference sequence). This CDR3 comprises 11 residues. CDR3 in amino acids: CASSLGLGYPF. The CDR3 DNA reads TGTGCCAGCAGCTTAGGGTTGGGCTACCCCTTC.

V and J are TRBV7-9 and TRBJ1-4, with 8 bases lining up with TRBD1. CDR1 SEHNR and CDR2 FQNEAQ come from the germline V gene (reference sequence). This CDR3 comprises 15 residues. Losses at the gene ends were 5 bases for V and 8 bases for J; bases not matched to a gene: 10. CDR3 in DNA: TGTGCCAGCAGCGCCCAGACAGGGGATGGCGAAAAACTGTTTTTT. Translation gives CASSAQTGDGEKLFF.

The J gene is TRBJ2-5, the V gene TRBV5-4; D is uncertain. The CDR3 length is 14 residues. The V gene's germline CDR1 is SGHNT and CDR2 YYREEE (reference sequence). Trimming cost V 0 bases and J 5 bases, with 11 bases left between them. CDR3 amino acids: CASSLGRLDETQYF. DNA of the CDR3: TGTGCCAGCAGCTTGGGGCGGCTTGACGAGACCCAGTACTTC.

The V gene is TRBV5-1, the J gene TRBJ2-5, with 9 bases identical to TRBD2. CDR3 length: 15 residues. Germline values: CDR1 SGHRS, CDR2 YFSETQ. V was clipped by 5 bases and J by 2 bases; unmatched bases: 7. This chain's CDR3 is CASRIAGARQETQYF. CDR3 DNA: TGCGCCAGCAGAATAGCGGGAGCGCGGCAAGAGACCCAGTACTTC.

CDR3 in amino acids: CASSVTDGAYEQYF. CDR3 DNA: TGTGCCAGCAGTGTCACGGACGGGGCCTACGAGCAGTACTTC. The V gene is TRBV27, the J gene TRBJ2-7; a possible D gene is TRBD2 (5 bases). Germline V lookup: CDR1 MNHEY, CDR2 SMNVEV (reference sequence). The CDR3 spans 14 residues. Trimming removed 5 bases from V and 2 bases from J, with 13 bases in between.

This clone turned up a few times. This chain joins TRBV7-8 and TRBJ1-5, with D unresolved. This CDR3 is 12 amino acids long. Germline V lookup: CDR1 SGHVS, CDR2 FQNEAQ. V was shortened by 5 bases and J by 9 bases, with 11 bases between the two germline ends. CDR3 loop: CASSPLRGPQHF. In nucleotides, the CDR3 is TGTGCCAGCAGCCCCCTCAGAGGGCCCCAGCATTTT.

This sequence joins TRBV10-3 and TRBJ2-1, with 8 bases fitting TRBD1. The CDR3 totals 14 residues. The V gene end was trimmed by 7 bases and the J gene end by 4 bases; junction bases not matched to a gene: 6. In germline, CDR1 is ENHRY, CDR2 SYGVKD. This chain's CDR3 is CAITRDRTYNEQFF. Here the CDR3 DNA reads TGTGCCATCACCCGGGACAGGACTTACAATGAGCAGTTCTTC.

The chain employs TRBV28 and TRBJ2-2; D is possibly TRBD1 (5 bases). The CDR3 has 16 residues. Germline loops: CDR1 MDHEN, CDR2 SYDVKM. V was trimmed by 7 bases and J by 7 bases, leaving 22 bases between them. CDR3 sequence (DNA): TGTGCCAGCACCATCTCGTTGGGTCCAGGACACGGGGAGCTGTTTTTT. Translation gives CASTISLGPGHGELFF. The whole variable domain, remainder taken from reference TRBV28 and TRBJ2-2, is DVKVTQSSRYLVKRTGEKVFLECVQDMDHENMFWYRQDPGLGLRLIYFSYDVKMKEKGDIPEGYSVSREKKERFSLILESASTNQTSMYLCASTISLGPGHGELFFGEGSRLTVL.

In its sample, this clone was seen a few times. The V call is TRBV7-9, the J call TRBJ1-1, with TRBD1 matching over 7 bases. This CDR3 has 15 residues. Trimming took 6 bases from V and 3 from J; bases not matched to a gene: 10. CDR1 SEHNR and CDR2 FQNEAQ come from the germline V gene (reference sequence). CDR3 sequence reads: CASSFSGGSDTEAFF. For the CDR3, the DNA is TGTGCCAGCAGTTTTTCAGGGGGATCGGACACTGAAGCTTTCTTT.

Concerning this clone itself: The germline gene is not matched at one end of the junction; a read error may be the cause. J is TRBJ2-7 and V is TRBV7-6, with 8 bases matching TRBD1. CDR3 length: 15 residues. Germline CDR1 SGHVS, CDR2 FNYEAQ. CDR3: CASSPRQGFSHEQYF. For the CDR3, the DNA is TGTGCCAGCAGCCCAAGACAGGGGTTCTCCCACGAGCAGTACTTC.

This clone turned up a few times. V gene TRBV10-1 combines with J gene TRBJ2-1; tentative D call: TRBD2 (5 bases). Germline V gene data show CDR1 as WNHNN and CDR2 as SYGVQD (reference sequence). CDR3 size: 13 residues. Trimming took off 3 bases at V and 6 bases at J, with 9 bases between the two ends. The CDR3 spells CASSEWTGNEQFF. As DNA, the CDR3 is TGCGCCAGCAGTGAATGGACTGGCAATGAGCAGTTCTTC.

This clone was counted a few times. The chain is built from TRBV9 and TRBJ2-3, with D hard to call. With 3 bases removed from V and 0 bases from J, the gap between germline ends came to 17 bases. The CDR3 loop spans 17 amino acids. The germline gives CDR1 SGDLS, CDR2 YYNGEE. CDR3 nucleotides: TGTGCCAGCAGCGGCTTCTCGGGTTGGATGAGCACAGATACGCAGTATTTT. Translation gives CASSGFSGWMSTDTQYF.

The J gene is TRBJ2-5, the V gene TRBV5-1; D perhaps matches TRBD2 (5 bases). Between the trimmed V and J ends, which lost 5 bases and 1 base, there was a span of 9 bases. Germline V gene lookup returns CDR1 SGHRS and CDR2 YFSETQ. The CDR3 runs to 13 residues. CDR3 in amino acids: CASSRGSQETQYF. The CDR3 nucleotides read TGCGCCAGCAGTCGGGGATCCCAAGAGACCCAGTACTTC.

This clone has only a few counts. Additional DNA sequences in this sample encode the identical CDR3. The V and J genes are TRBV6-5 and TRBJ1-2; possibly TRBD1 for D (5 bases). With 6 bases removed from V and 2 bases from J, the gap between germline ends came to 13 bases. The germline CDR1 and CDR2 sequences are MNHEY and SVGAGI. The CDR3 runs to 14 residues. The CDR3 loop reads CASRDTGLNYGYTF. The CDR3, as DNA: TGTGCCAGCAGGGACACGGGTTTGAACTATGGCTACACCTTC.

V usage is TRBV28 and J usage is TRBJ2-5, with 8 bases fitting TRBD2. CDR3 length equals 16 residues. J was trimmed by 6 bases and V by 6 bases; bases with no gene match: 15. Germline V CDR1 and CDR2: MDHEN, SYDVKM. The CDR3 is CASSPQRGRLLQTQYF. The CDR3 DNA is TGTGCCAGCAGCCCCCAGCGGGGGAGGCTTCTACAGACCCAGTACTTC.

This clone has only a few counts. The chain has TRBV2 and TRBJ1-2, with D uncertain. V lost 7 bases, J lost 7 bases, and 13 bases lay in between. Germline V gene sequence: CDR1 SNHLY, CDR2 FYNNEI. The CDR3 spans 12 residues. CDR3 bases: TGTGCCAGCACCCTTGAATTGGCTGGCTACACCTTC. It yields the protein CASTLELAGYTF. Drawing the rest from reference TRBV2 and TRBJ1-2, the complete variable domain is EPEVTQTPSHQVTQMGQEVILRCVPISNHLYFYWYRQILGQKVEFLVSFYNNEISEKSEIFDDQFSVERPDGSNFTLKIRSTKLEDSAMYFCASTLELAGYTFGSGTRLTVV.